One and the same sample provided the 27 T cell receptor beta chains below, sequenced in a study of cytomegalovirus exposure and HLA in healthy donors. Use of 60 Vbeta and 13 Jbeta primers characterized the PCR. The data were produced by immunoSEQ multiplex PCR, yet TCRdb's version contains in-frame clones alone and is incomplete. This sample has over 150,000 clones; 75% to 90% occur once, and the top ten carry about 4.5%. Sequenced input: PBMCs. All receptors derive from a man aged 25 to 40 in good health and CMV-seronegative.

In regard to this clone: At one end the junction does not follow the germline gene, possibly because of a read error. The CDR3, as DNA: TGCGCCAGCAGGGAGTTAGCGAACACTGAAGCTTTCTTT. Its translation is CASRELANTEAFF. The chain carries TRBV10-2 and TRBJ1-1; D not resolved. CDR1 WSHSY and CDR2 SAAADI come from the germline V gene. The CDR3 extends over 13 amino acids.

The J gene is TRBJ2-7, the V gene TRBV28; TRBD2 is a possible D gene (6 bases). The length of the CDR3 is 11 residues. Per germline, CDR1 MDHEN and CDR2 SYDVKM. V lost 8 bases and J lost 5, with 10 bases in between. The CDR3 loop reads CASRSGDEQYF. The CDR3 nucleotides are TGTGCCAGCCGTTCGGGGGACGAGCAGTACTTC. Based on the CDR3 plus reference TRBV28 and TRBJ2-7, the full variable domain is DVKVTQSSRYLVKRTGEKVFLECVQDMDHENMFWYRQDPGLGLRLIYFSYDVKMKEKGDIPEGYSVSREKKERFSLILESASTNQTSMYLCASRSGDEQYFGPGTRLTVT.

The chain employs TRBV7-9 and TRBJ2-6; D not resolved. V lost 1 base to trimming and J lost 0 bases, with 4 bases between them. CDR3 size: 15 residues. Germline loops: CDR1 SEHNR, CDR2 FQNEAQ (reference sequence). CDR3 DNA sequence: TGTGCCAGCAGCTTAGAGAGCTCTGGGGCCAACGTCCTGACTTTC. This codes for CASSLESSGANVLTF. Full variable domain (missing parts from reference TRBV7-9 and TRBJ2-6): DTGVSQNPRHKITKRGQNVTFRCDPISEHNRLYWYRQTLGQGPEFLTYFQNEAQLEKSRLLSDRFSAERPKGSFSTLEIQRTEQGDSAMYLCASSLESSGANVLTFGAGSRLTVL.

The chain employs TRBV7-9 and TRBJ1-4; 9 positions agree with TRBD1. This CDR3 comprises 15 residues. The germline gives CDR1 SEHNR, CDR2 FQNEAQ (reference sequence). The V and J ends lost 3 bases and 6 bases, in that order; junction bases with no gene match: 5. This chain's CDR3 is CASSLEGQGYEKLFF. DNA of the CDR3: TGTGCCAGCAGCTTGGAGGGACAGGGATATGAAAAACTGTTTTTT. The full variable domain, its missing parts supplied by reference TRBV7-9 and TRBJ1-4, is DTGVSQNPRHKITKRGQNVTFRCDPISEHNRLYWYRQTLGQGPEFLTYFQNEAQLEKSRLLSDRFSAERPKGSFSTLEIQRTEQGDSAMYLCASSLEGQGYEKLFFGSGTQLSVL.

This clone showed up just once. The rearrangement uses TRBV27 and TRBJ1-2; a weak D match, TRBD1 (5 bases). Germline V gene data show CDR1 as MNHEY and CDR2 as SMNVEV (reference sequence). The CDR3 has 14 residues. Trimming removed 8 bases at V and 8 bases at J, with 21 bases between. DNA of the CDR3: TGTGCCAGCGGCCTTCGGGGGGGATTGGGGGGCTACACCTTC. This sequence encodes CASGLRGGLGGYTF.

The chain carries TRBV6-4 and TRBJ2-3; the match to TRBD1 covers 8 bases. CDR3 length equals 15 residues. The V and J ends lost 6 bases and 1 base, in that order; junction bases with no gene match: 6. Germline V gives CDR1 MRHNA, CDR2 SNTAGT. The chain's CDR3 is CASRATGGGTDTQYF. The CDR3 nucleotides read TGTGCCAGCAGAGCCACAGGGGGAGGCACAGATACGCAGTATTTT.

This sequence joins TRBV5-4 and TRBJ2-7; 10 nucleotides match TRBD1. The CDR3 covers 15 residues. Germline CDR1 is SGHNT and CDR2 is YYREEE (reference sequence). The ends lost 0 bases at V and 4 bases at J; junction bases unmatched: 4. The CDR3 DNA reads TGTGCCAGCAGCTTGGAGGGGACAGGGGAGTACGAGCAGTACTTC. This gives the protein CASSLEGTGEYEQYF.

The J gene is TRBJ1-5, the V gene TRBV19; D gene unclear. V was trimmed by 8 bases and J by 0 bases, leaving 17 bases between them. The CDR3 covers 16 residues. The germline CDR1 and CDR2 sequences are LNHDA and SQIVND (reference sequence). CDR3 amino acids: CASQKGSISSNQPQHF. The CDR3 coding sequence is TGTGCCAGTCAGAAAGGGAGCATCTCTAGCAATCAGCCCCAGCATTTT.

The chain couples TRBV20-1 to TRBJ1-3; the D is unclear. Germline CDR1 DFQATT, CDR2 SNEGSKA (reference sequence). The V and J ends lost 7 bases and 2 bases respectively, with 6 bases between them. CDR3 length equals 11 residues. The CDR3, as DNA: TGCAGTGTCGGTACTGGAAACACCATATATTTT. It translates to CSVGTGNTIYF.

V gene TRBV15 combines with J gene TRBJ2-3, with D maybe TRBD2 (5 bases). CDR1 and CDR2 (germline): LNHNV, YYDKDF (reference sequence). The CDR3 is 18 amino acids. V lost 0 bases to trimming and J lost 1 base, with 17 bases between them. The CDR3 region is CATSRDQLVSFGTDTQYF. The CDR3 DNA follows: TGTGCCACCAGCAGAGATCAACTAGTGTCCTTTGGCACAGATACGCAGTATTTT.

The rearrangement uses TRBV28 and TRBJ1-1, with 8 positions matching TRBD1. The germline V gene encodes CDR1 MDHEN and CDR2 SYDVKM. The ends lost 5 bases at V and 10 bases at J; junction bases unmatched: 9. The CDR3 totals 13 residues. This CDR3 reads CASSPRTGRSAFF. The CDR3 DNA reads TGTGCCAGCAGTCCTCGGACAGGGAGGTCAGCTTTCTTT.

The rearrangement uses TRBV6-5 and TRBJ1-1, with TRBD1 identical over 7 bases. Germline CDR1 reads MNHEY; CDR2 reads SVGAGI. Trimming cost V 7 bases and J 4 bases; bases outside gene matches: 9. The CDR3 has 14 amino acids. CDR3 coding DNA: TGTGCCAGCACTCTTTCGCAGGGGGGCACTGAAGCTTTCTTT. Translated, it gives CASTLSQGGTEAFF.

The chain couples TRBV29-1 to TRBJ1-4, with 8 bases identical to TRBD1. Germline CDR1 reads SQVTM; CDR2 reads ANQGSEA. V was pared by 5 bases and J by 7 bases, with 6 bases of the junction left unmatched. The CDR3 sequence is 13 residues long. The CDR3 DNA is TGCAGCGTTCTAGGACAGGGCGGTGAAAAACTGTTTTTT. Protein: CSVLGQGGEKLFF.

This clone was seen a few times. The chain combines TRBV2 with TRBJ2-7, with a possible D match to TRBD1 (6 bases). Germline CDR1 is SNHLY and CDR2 is FYNNEI. The CDR3 sequence is 16 residues long. Trimming cost V 4 bases and J 3 bases, with 19 bases left between them. CDR3: CASSGVPQGRGYEQYF. For the CDR3, the DNA is TGTGCCAGCAGTGGAGTACCCCAGGGCAGGGGCTACGAGCAGTACTTC.

J is TRBJ2-5 and V is TRBV2; D is unclear. The DNA end is a closer match to TRBJ2-7, so the J assignment may be wrong. The CDR3 runs 12 residues. Looked up from germline, CDR1 is SNHLY and CDR2 is FYNNEI. The DNA for the CDR3 is TGTGCCAGCATTATGAGTTCCTACGAGCAGTACTTC. It specifies CASIMSSYEQYF.

The chain couples TRBV9 to TRBJ1-2, with D tentatively TRBD1 (5 bases). V was pared by 1 base and J by 6 bases, with 10 bases between. This CDR3 contains 13 residues. Germline V gives CDR1 SGDLS, CDR2 YYNGEE. The CDR3 sequence: CASSVIEGDGYTF. The CDR3 DNA follows: TGTGCCAGCAGCGTAATAGAAGGGGATGGCTACACCTTC. Looking up the rest from reference TRBV9 and TRBJ1-2 gives the full variable domain: DSGVTQTPKHLITATGQRVTLRCSPRSGDLSVYWYQQSLDQGLQFLIQYYNGEERAKGNILERFSAQQFPDLHSELNLSSLELGDSALYFCASSVIEGDGYTFGSGTRLTVV.

The gene calls are TRBV5-4 and TRBJ1-1; D is perhaps TRBD1 (5 bases). Germline CDR1 SGHNT, CDR2 YYREEE (reference sequence). CDR3 length equals 15 residues. V was clipped by 5 bases and J by 1 base, with 15 bases between them. As DNA, the CDR3 is TGTGCCAGCAGGGGATTACAGGAGAGGAACACTGAAGCTTTCTTT. Residues: CASRGLQERNTEAFF.

This clone has just one count. The chain employs TRBV15 and TRBJ2-2, with D possibly TRBD1 on 5 matching bases. Trimming stripped 0 bases from V and 2 bases from J, with 13 bases between. This CDR3 comprises 17 residues. Per germline, CDR1 LNHNV and CDR2 YYDKDF (reference sequence). CDR3 protein: CATSRDSRTPNTGELFF. CDR3 in DNA: TGTGCCACCAGCAGAGATTCGAGGACACCAAACACCGGGGAGCTGTTTTTT.

This chain links TRBV29-1 with TRBJ2-1; 12 bases match TRBD2. Germline CDR1 and CDR2: SQVTM and ANQGSEA. The CDR3 is 15 residues long. Losses at the gene ends were 0 bases for V and 15 bases for J; bases not matched to a gene: 12. In DNA, the CDR3 is TGCAGCGTTGAAGATCCGACTAGCGGGAGTAAGGTTCGGTTCTTC. Its protein is CSVEDPTSGSKVRFF.

The chain uses TRBV4-2 and TRBJ2-7; 12 nucleotides agree with TRBD2. The V gene end was trimmed by 1 base and the J gene end by 3 bases; junction bases not matched to a gene: 4. CDR1 is LGHNA and CDR2 is YNFKEQ in the germline V gene. The CDR3 is made up of 16 amino acids. DNA of the CDR3: TGTGCCAGCAGCCAAGGACTAGCGGGAGTTATCTACGAGCAGTACTTC. Translating it yields CASSQGLAGVIYEQYF.

This clone was seen once. The chain joins TRBV13 to TRBJ2-7; TRBD2 aligns across 10 bases. Per germline, CDR1 PRHDT and CDR2 FYEKMQ (reference sequence). The CDR3 sequence is 16 residues long. V lost 5 bases and J lost 3; bases outside the gene matches: 10. In DNA form, the CDR3 reads TGTGCCAGCAGCGCTTTAGGACTAGCGGCACTCTACGAGCAGTACTTC. This gives the protein CASSALGLAALYEQYF.

This clone was seen once. The CDR3 DNA reads as TGTGCCAGCAGCGGACAGGCGTATGAAAAACTGTTTTTT. This gives the protein CASSGQAYEKLFF. The gene calls are TRBV28 and TRBJ1-4, with 7 bases aligning to TRBD1. Germline values: CDR1 MDHEN, CDR2 SYDVKM. After removal of 6 bases from V and 6 bases from J, the junction contained 4 bases not matched to a gene. CDR3 length: 13 amino acids.

This chain joins TRBV9 and TRBJ2-1; D gene ambiguous. V lost 2 bases and J 6 bases, leaving 15 bases between the germline ends. The CDR3 covers 15 residues. CDR1 is SGDLS and CDR2 is YYNGEE in the germline V gene. This CDR3 is CASSVSSSSFNEQFF. Here the CDR3 DNA reads TGTGCCAGCAGCGTGAGTTCTAGTTCGTTCAATGAGCAGTTCTTC.

In DNA, the CDR3 is TGTGCCACCAGAGGGGGCAGGACCGGGGAGCTGTTTTTT. Translating it yields CATRGGRTGELFF. The chain uses TRBV4-2 and TRBJ2-2; 7 bases match TRBD1. CDR3 length: 13 residues. V was clipped by 10 bases and J by 5 bases; unmatched bases: 7. The germline V gene encodes CDR1 LGHNA and CDR2 YNFKEQ.

The chain recombines TRBV30 with TRBJ1-2, with D unresolved. Germline loops: CDR1 GTSNPN, CDR2 SVGIG (reference sequence). With 0 bases removed from V and 1 base from J, the gap between germline ends came to 12 bases. The CDR3 totals 15 residues. The CDR3 is CAWSVTLWYNYGYTF. In DNA form, the CDR3 reads TGTGCCTGGAGTGTAACTTTGTGGTATAACTATGGCTACACCTTC.

This clone has more than one count but fewer than ten. The chain carries TRBV6-1 and TRBJ2-7; 8 nucleotides align to TRBD2. Per the germline V gene, CDR1 is MNHNS and CDR2 is SASEGT. CDR3 length equals 13 residues. The V segment lost 10 bases and the J segment 1 base; nucleotides outside the gene matches: 6. The CDR3 DNA sequence: TGTGCCATCCTTTTAGCGGGGTCCTACGAGCAGTACTTC. Amino acid sequence: CAILLAGSYEQYF.

This chain joins TRBV11-3 and TRBJ2-1, with 8 positions matching TRBD2. The CDR3 runs 16 residues. With V trimmed by 2 bases and J by 1 base, 4 bases remained unmatched. Germline V gene lookup returns CDR1 SGHNT and CDR2 YENEEA. The CDR3 DNA follows: TGTGCCAGCAGCTTAAGCGGGAGTTGGTCCTACAATGAGCAGTTCTTC. This encodes CASSLSGSWSYNEQFF.